The rows below give T cell receptor beta chains drawn from one sample of a study of T cells after yellow fever vaccination. TCRdb called the 5' RACE reads again in MiXCR, with one record for every CDR3 protein. The table has 300,000 to 350,000 distinct CDR3 sequences, 4% to 5.5% seen once. The specimen was PBMCs, collected 15 days after the yellow fever booster vaccination. These receptor sequences come from a man aged 18 to 30 who received the YFV17D yellow fever vaccine. The CDR3 runs from the conserved cysteine through the conserved F or W. The D gene is left open where the match is weak. Clone size is shown for a subset of rows, as once, few, many or a class of expanded clone.

j_call	d_call	clone_size	v_call	cdr3_nt	cdr3_aa
TRBJ2-5	NA	many	TRBV5-5	TGTGCCAGCAGCTTGATAGAGACCCAGTACTTC	CASSLIETQYF
TRBJ1-1	NA	few	TRBV18	TGTGCCAGCTCACCCCCTGGACAGAGCCTGAACACTGAAGCTTTCTTT	CASSPPGQSLNTEAFF
TRBJ2-3	NA	NA	TRBV6-5	TGTGCCAGCAGGAGAGACACCCTCACAGATACGCAGTATTTT	CASRRDTLTDTQYF
TRBJ2-7	NA	many	TRBV7-9	TGTGCCAGCAACTCGGGGTACGAGCAGTACTTC	CASNSGYEQYF
TRBJ2-1	TRBD1	few	TRBV5-1	TGCGCCAGCCACGTGATGACAGGGATCTTCGATGAGCAGTTCTTC	CASHVMTGIFDEQFF
TRBJ2-2	NA	NA	TRBV2	TGTGCCAGCAAGGTGGGGGAATACGGGGAGCTGTTTTTT	CASKVGEYGELFF
TRBJ2-2	NA	many	TRBV4-1	TGCGCCAGCAGCCAACAGGGATCGCACACCGGGGAGCTGTTTTTT	CASSQQGSHTGELFF
TRBJ2-7	TRBD1	few	TRBV10-3	TGTGCCATCAGTGACTCATACAGGGGCCACGAGCAGTACTTC	CAISDSYRGHEQYF
TRBJ2-3	NA	NA	TRBV4-1	TGCGCCAGCAGCTACAGGGCCGAGGGGACCACAGATACGCAGTATTTT	CASSYRAEGTTDTQYF
TRBJ1-4	NA	few	TRBV2	TGTGCCAGCAGTGACACTACAACAACTAATGAAAAACTGTTTTTT	CASSDTTTTNEKLFF
TRBJ2-1	TRBD2	few	TRBV6-6	TGTGCCAGCAGTTACGGACTAGCGGGGTTTGAGCAGTTCTTC	CASSYGLAGFEQFF
TRBJ2-2	TRBD2	many	TRBV6-6	TGTGCCAGCAGTTTCCCTAGCGGGGGGGTCTTCGGGGAGCTGTTTTTT	CASSFPSGGVFGELFF
TRBJ2-3	NA	NA	TRBV20-1	TGCAGTGCTCCGGGACTCGTTAATGGGGATACGCAGTATTTT	CSAPGLVNGDTQYF
TRBJ2-7	NA	few	TRBV5-1	TGCGCCAGCAGCTTAACAGCGAGCTCCTACGAGCAGTACTTC	CASSLTASSYEQYF
TRBJ2-2	TRBD1	many	TRBV6-5	TGTGCCAGCAGTTACAGGGGGCGCGGGACCGGGGAGCTGTTTTTT	CASSYRGRGTGELFF
TRBJ2-7	NA	few	TRBV6-1	TGTGCCAGCAGTGCCAGAAGGTACGAGCAGTACTTC	CASSARRYEQYF
TRBJ2-5	TRBD2	few	TRBV10-3	TGTGCCATCAGTCGCGGGGGACTGCTCCAAGAGACCCAGTACTTC	CAISRGGLLQETQYF
TRBJ2-1	NA	NA	TRBV11-2	TGTGCCAGCAGCTTAGATGTAGGTAATGAGCAGTTCTTC	CASSLDVGNEQFF
TRBJ1-1	TRBD1	many	TRBV7-3	TGTGCCAGCAGCTCAATACAGGGGGCCGGGGCTTTCTTT	CASSSIQGAGAFF
TRBJ2-2	TRBD1	NA	TRBV29-1	TGCAGCGGCCTAGACAGGGGCGCCACCGGGGAGCTGTTTTTT	CSGLDRGATGELFF
TRBJ2-5	NA	many	TRBV11-2	TGTGCCAGCAGCCCCTTGGTCTTCGAGACCCAGTACTTC	CASSPLVFETQYF
TRBJ2-7	NA	NA	TRBV7-9	TGTGCCAGCAGCCCAGTGGAGTACGAGCAGTACTTC	CASSPVEYEQYF
TRBJ2-1	TRBD2	many	TRBV25-1	TGTGCCAGCAGTGAATACCCCAGCGGGGGATATGAGCAGTTCTTC	CASSEYPSGGYEQFF
TRBJ1-1	NA	few	TRBV7-9	TGTGCCAGCAGCTATTTCGCGAACACTGAAGCTTTCTTT	CASSYFANTEAFF
TRBJ2-5	NA	few	TRBV7-2	TGTGCCAGCAGCTTACCACTCGGGGTTGAGACCCAGTACTTC	CASSLPLGVETQYF
TRBJ2-3	NA	few	TRBV7-8	TGTGCCAGCAGCCCGCGGGCCGTACTTAGCACAGATACGCAGTATTTT	CASSPRAVLSTDTQYF
TRBJ2-5	NA	NA	TRBV5-1	TGCGCCAGCAGCTTAAACGGGATTAGTGAGACCCAGTACTTC	CASSLNGISETQYF
TRBJ2-5	NA	many	TRBV7-9	TGTGCCAGCAGCTTGGGGGCAGGGCTAGTACGGGAGACCCAGTACTTC	CASSLGAGLVRETQYF
TRBJ2-3	NA	few	TRBV4-2	TGTGCCAGCAGCCAAGACACGGGGAATGGAGATACGCAGTATTTT	CASSQDTGNGDTQYF
TRBJ2-1	NA	many	TRBV20-1	TGCAGTGCTAGAGATCTGTGGCGGGGCTCCTACAATGAGCAGTTCTTC	CSARDLWRGSYNEQFF
TRBJ2-3	NA	many	TRBV4-3	TGCGCCAGCAGCCAAGAGGACACAGATACGCAGTATTTT	CASSQEDTDTQYF
TRBJ2-1	NA	few	TRBV9	TGTGCCAGCAGCGCCGGGGCCACCATCGTCGATGAGCAGTTCTTC	CASSAGATIVDEQFF
TRBJ2-7	NA	many	TRBV6-2/TRBV6-3	TGTGCCAGCAGTTACCAGCCAGGACCCTACGAGCAGTACTTC	CASSYQPGPYEQYF
TRBJ2-2	TRBD2	many	TRBV12-3/TRBV12-4	TGTGCCAGCAGCCTCGGGACTATCACCGGGGAGCTGTTTTTT	CASSLGTITGELFF
TRBJ1-4	NA	NA	TRBV18	TGTGCCAGCTCACCATTTCAGGGGCGGCATAATGAAAAACTGTTTTTT	CASSPFQGRHNEKLFF
TRBJ1-2	TRBD1	few	TRBV4-1	TGCGCCAGCAGCCAAGAAGGGACAGGGGCAGATGGCTACACCTTC	CASSQEGTGADGYTF